The next 16 T cell receptor beta chains were all read from a single sample in a study of CD8+CD57+ T cells in acquired aplastic anemia. The use of genomic DNA as template underpinned the TCR beta VDJ and CDR3 profiling. Using its own MiXCR run on the reads, TCRdb lists one record per CDR3 protein. Of some 290,000 distinct CDR3 sequences detected, around three fifths appear once; the ten largest clones hold approximately 8.2%. The sample comprised sorted CD4+, CD8+, or CD8+CD57+ T cells (not recorded which) from PBMCs. The receptor source for this set is a human donor with severe aplastic anemia or a healthy control (not recorded which).

This clonotype was counted ten times or more. A much larger clone lies one base from this, so it may be a read error. The J gene is TRBJ2-7, the V gene TRBV9; a possible D gene is TRBD1 (6 bases). Germline CDR1 reads SGDLS; CDR2 reads YYNGEE. This CDR3 region has 14 residues. CDR3 residues: CASSRGSDPYGQYF. CDR3 DNA: TGTGCCAGCAGCAGGGGGTCGGATCCCTACGGGCAGTACTTC.

Comment on this clonotype: Mismatch with germline at one junction end may stem from a read error. The J gene is TRBJ2-1, the V gene TRBV7-2; the match to TRBD2 covers 11 bases. The CDR3 is 17 residues long. The germline V gene encodes CDR1 SGHTA and CDR2 FQGNSA. The CDR3 region is CASSLGRRLAGPNERFF. The CDR3 nucleotides are TGTGCCAGCAGCTTAGGTCGTCGACTAGCGGGGCCAAATGAGCGGTTCTTC.

This clonotype appeared once. The chain combines TRBV6-1 with TRBJ1-1; no reliable D call. The length of the CDR3 is 11 residues. Germline-derived CDR1 and CDR2 are MNHNS and SASEGT. V was shortened by 11 bases and J by 8 bases, with 15 bases between the two germline ends. CDR3 loop: CASPMRREAFF. The CDR3 DNA sequence: TGTGCCTCCCCTATGAGGAGGGAAGCTTTCTTT.

In regard to this clonotype: Given the absence of the conserved phenylalanine or tryptophan at the CDR3 end, a read error is likely. The limits of the CDR3 on the DNA are not certain, so only TCRdb's listed CDR3 is given. CDR3 loop: CASSHRPTNTGELVL. The chain combines TRBV7-9 with TRBJ2-2; the table gives TRBD1 as D, unverified against the DNA. Per germline, CDR1 SEHNR and CDR2 FQNEAQ (reference sequence). The CDR3 region is 15 residues in length, termini included.

Details on this clonotype: It is likely a read error, because the conserved phenylalanine at the end of the CDR3 is missing. The DNA is omitted, as the CDR3 cannot be located on it reliably, and the CDR3 follows TCRdb's listing. V usage is TRBV19 and J usage is TRBJ2-1. The CDR3 is made up of 9 amino acids, end residues included. CDR1 is LNHDA and CDR2 is SQIVND in the germline V gene (reference sequence). This CDR3 is CASSIGRLI.

Concerning this clonotype: A read error is possible here, since a much larger clone lies one base away. No conserved phenylalanine or tryptophan is present at the end of the CDR3, so a read error is the likely explanation. The chain couples TRBV2 to TRBJ2-7; either TRBD1 or TRBD2 may supply D (5 bases each). V lost 6 bases and J 0 bases, leaving 15 bases between the germline ends. CDR1 is SNHLY and CDR2 is FYNNEI in the germline V gene. The CDR3 loop spans 15 amino acids. CDR3: CASSHGAGHSYEQYL. In nucleotides, the CDR3 is TGTGCCAGCAGCCACGGGGCAGGCCACTCCTACGAGCAGTACCTC.

This clonotype was picked up many times. The genes are TRBV15 and TRBJ1-2, with D possibly TRBD1 on 6 matching bases. Trimming took 0 bases from V and 4 from J, leaving 15 bases between them. The CDR3 covers 16 residues. Germline V lookup: CDR1 LNHNV, CDR2 YYDKDF (reference sequence). The CDR3 reads CATSREDSAKVYGYTF. The CDR3, as DNA: TGTGCCACCAGCAGAGAGGACAGCGCCAAAGTCTATGGCTACACCTTC.

V usage is TRBV9 and J usage is TRBJ2-7; 7 nucleotides line up with TRBD2. Germline CDR1 SGDLS, CDR2 YYNGEE. The J segment lost 9 bases and the V segment lost 4 bases, leaving 16 bases of the junction unmatched. This CDR3 is 15 amino acids long. The CDR3 DNA reads as TGTGCCAGCAGCCGAGGCGGGGGTAACACAGATACGCAGTACTTC. Amino acids: CASSRGGGNTDTQYF. The whole variable domain, remainder taken from reference TRBV9 and TRBJ2-7, is DSGVTQTPKHLITATGQRVTLRCSPRSGDLSVYWYQQSLDQGLQFLIQYYNGEERAKGNILERFSAQQFPDLHSELNLSSLELGDSALYFCASSRGGGNTDTQYFGPGTRLTVT.

The gene calls are TRBV20-1 and TRBJ2-7, with D possibly being TRBD2 (5 bases). Per germline, CDR1 DFQATT and CDR2 SNEGSKA (reference sequence). V was shortened by 3 bases and J by 2 bases, with 11 bases between the two germline ends. The CDR3 is 13 amino acids. CDR3 sequence (DNA): TGCAGTGCTAGGAGGGAGTCCACCTACGAGCAGTACTTC. It specifies CSARRESTYEQYF.

J is TRBJ2-5 and V is TRBV20-1; maybe TRBD2 (5 bases). Germline V gives CDR1 DFQATT, CDR2 SNEGSKA (reference sequence). This CDR3 is 12 amino acids long. The V end lost 8 bases, the J end lost 5 bases, and 15 bases lay between the germline ends. CDR3 in amino acids: CSSQRGKETQYF. DNA of the CDR3: TGCAGTTCCCAACGGGGAAAGGAGACCCAGTACTTC.

This chain joins TRBV7-9 and TRBJ2-7; the match to TRBD1 covers 8 bases. CDR3 length equals 15 residues. The J segment lost 3 bases and the V segment lost 3 bases, leaving 7 bases of the junction unmatched. Germline CDR1 is SEHNR and CDR2 is FQNEAQ (reference sequence). The CDR3, as DNA: TGTGCCAGCAGCTTTTCGGACAGGGTTTTCTACGAGCAGTACTTC. It translates to CASSFSDRVFYEQYF.

This chain links TRBV27 with TRBJ1-4; no firm D call. This CDR3 has 14 amino acids. V was trimmed by 5 bases and J by 4 bases, leaving 11 bases between them. From germline, CDR1 is MNHEY and CDR2 SMNVEV (reference sequence). The DNA of the CDR3 is TGTGCCAGCAGTCCCCTGACCCGTAATGAAAAACTGTTTTTT. Residues: CASSPLTRNEKLFF.

This clonotype was counted at least ten times. This chain uses TRBV5-8 with TRBJ1-1, with unresolved D. From germline, CDR1 is SGHTS and CDR2 YDEGEE. V was shortened by 2 bases and J by 6 bases, with 14 bases between the two germline ends. The CDR3 spans 14 residues. Here the CDR3 DNA reads TGTGCCAGCAGCTTAGAAACGGGAAGGGCTGAAGCTTTCTTT. Protein product: CASSLETGRAEAFF.

The V call is TRBV20-1, the J call TRBJ2-7; TRBD2 aligns across 12 bases. Germline lookup yields CDR1 DFQATT and CDR2 SNEGSKA (reference sequence). The CDR3 spans 15 residues. The V segment lost 3 bases and the J segment 6 bases; nucleotides outside the gene matches: 9. The CDR3 sequence is CSARTLAGGLSEQYF. In nucleotides, the CDR3 is TGCAGTGCTAGGACTCTAGCGGGGGGGCTCAGCGAGCAGTACTTC.

This clonotype occurred many times. The genes are TRBV24-1 and TRBJ2-7, with D tentatively TRBD1 or TRBD2 (7 bases each). The ends were cut back, 2 bases at V and 2 bases at J, with 18 bases in the middle. Germline V gives CDR1 KGHDR, CDR2 SFDVKD. The CDR3 is 17 residues long. The CDR3 nucleotides read TGTGCCACCAGTGATTATGAACAGGGGACTACAACCTACGAGCAGTACTTC. Protein: CATSDYEQGTTTYEQYF.

This clonotype was seen many times. This may stem from a read error, because a much larger clone lies one nucleotide away. The gene calls are TRBV10-3 and TRBJ2-3; TRBD1 matches at 7 bases. The CDR3 consists of 11 residues. In germline, CDR1 is ENHRY, CDR2 SYGVKD. The trim removed 6 bases at V and 8 bases at J, leaving 2 bases unmatched. CDR3 coding DNA: TGTGCCATCAGCTCAGGGGGTACGCAGTATTTT. It codes for CAISSGGTQYF.